This TCR beta chain was observed in a study of long-term antiretroviral therapy in people with HIV (dated by TCRdb to between 2021 and 2024). As for the study more broadly: Collection of the earliest samples took place about a decade ahead of the 2015 WHO recommendation for immediate ART, at a time when ART was typically delayed until CD4 counts fell. From some 30 adults with confirmed HIV infection, the cohort provided under 200 cryopreserved PBMC samples, gathered serially across a mean of about six years (range 1-12). About 35% of the 30 participants with HIV were female. A retrospective serial study tested whether changes in peripheral blood TRB repertoire composition and diversity were associated with ART initiation and durable HIV suppression. No cross-contamination during QIAcube processing was shown when test extractions of a monoclonal T-cell line were performed alongside 33 polyclonal samples.

The immunoSEQ hsTCRB v3.0 assay was used at survey level resolution to sequence the TRB variable region. A depth of roughly 40,000-50,000 T-cell genomes per sample was targeted for TRB sequencing. An Illumina MiSeq with a v3 150-cycle kit was used to sequence the pooled TRB libraries. From the authors' description of their analysis: Repertoire analysis ran in R within a reproducible Nextflow workflow covering QC, data transformation and analysis. LymphoSeq2, an R package for exploring AIRR-Seq data, was used to implement custom analyses. A handful of samples that produced fewer than 5000 total TRB sequences were removed, so approximately 170 HIV repertoires were analyzed. Among the 188 retained HIV repertoires, 59 were collected before ART initiation and 120 to 140 were collected after ART initiation. Each repertoire was downsampled to 5000 TRB nucleotide sequences, and summary statistics were averaged across 100 downsampling iterations. TRB sequences were retained for analysis only if CDR3 regions of at least seven amino acids were present. Two measures captured diversity: a Shannon entropy-derived clonality score and the Gini coefficient. In the repertoire networks, any two of the top 5000 CDR3 amino acid sequences were connected whenever the two sequences differed by an edit distance of one. For TRB CDR3 amino acid sequences, GLIPH2 was used to predict antigen specificity groups and MHC restriction. Known CMV, EBV, HIV or tissue antigen associations were flagged by matching CDR3 amino acid sequences against VDJdb and McPAS-TCR. Pre-ART, post-ART and control groups were compared with Wilcoxon signed-rank tests and Holm-Bonferroni correction. Drawn from immuneACCESS, this table holds only the in-frame rearrangements with V and J called that TCRdb kept. Clones are partly lost; checked studies trace under half to an unresolved V gene and leave the rest unexplained. V and J calls and clone size are those listed in that table; D and trimming were worked out from the DNA. This sample gives some 38,000 clones in total; approximately 79% of them show up just once. The top ten constitute about 5% of the sample.

Comments on this clone: Its antigen is currently not known. Base qualities are not provided; no much larger clone lies one nucleotide away.

CDR1 and CDR2, per the germline V gene, are SGHVS and FQNEAQ. The CDR3, cysteine through phenylalanine, is 13 amino acids long. The CDR3 DNA has 39 bases and is translated from base 1. V was cut back by 7 bases and J by 4 bases, leaving a gap of 14 bases between them. Participants were included only if at least one PBMC sample before ART initiation and at least two post-ART samples were available. All participants with HIV were treated in the United States of America. Before DNA extraction, cryopreserved samples of about 1-11 million PBMC were thawed and then washed. At the time of the earliest PBMC sample for each participant with HIV, ages ranged from roughly 23 to 60 years. Per participant, PBMC samples came from 1-4 timepoints prior to ART initiation and 2-8 timepoints following ART initiation, for a median of 7 samples. For every participant, serial HIV viral load, CD4+ T-cell count, ART history and demographic data were obtained. A Qiagen kit on a QIAcube was used to extract genomic DNA from unsorted PBMC, with samples processed in batches of 12.

Findings and caveats that apply to the study as a whole: Expanded TRB clones identified before ART initiation dominated the repertoire across all time points, though the dominance fluctuated and decreased in many PLHIV after ART. Because pre-ART samples had limited cell numbers, unsorted PBMC were profiled rather than sorted CD4+ and CD8+ T cells. Inferences about post-ART repertoire changes are limited because no data were available on ART adherence, viral resistance or therapy changes. Limited PBMC availability meant only the TCR beta chain was sequenced, without alpha chain pairing. The samples span the years 2004 to 2017, and the ART regimens used at that time may not be as effective as current regimens. ART initiation was associated with a significant increase in TRB diversity, but diversity stayed significantly below transplant donor controls even after long-term ART. Compared with controls, HIV repertoires had narrower CDR3 length ranges, and the network structure pointed to an antigen-experienced repertoire that shifted only slightly toward naive after ART.

The sample here was unsorted PBMCs, taken 1.5 years after starting antiretroviral therapy. The receptor chain draws on TRBV7-8 and TRBJ2-7; too little of a D gene remains to name it. This TCR was recovered from a man younger than 35 with HIV. The sequenced DNA is TGTGCCAGCAACTCTAGACCCGAATACGAGCAGTACTTC. It encodes CASNSRPEYEQYF.